The rows below give T cell receptor beta chains drawn from one sample of a study of cytomegalovirus exposure and HLA in healthy donors. TCRdb keeps only in-frame clones here, not all; method: immunoSEQ multiplex PCR. The sample gives 150,000 to 200,000 clones, around 90% of which show up once; 3% to 3.5% is in the top ten. The source material was PBMCs. The source of these receptors is a woman aged 18-35 years in good health and CMV-seropositive. Each CDR3 is given with its conserved first and last residue. D genes are given only for firm matches. The size entry is marked missing in some rows and otherwise reads once, few, many or a size class.

CDR3nt: TGTGCCAGCAGCTTGAGAGGTAATCAGCCCCAGCATTTT; CDR3aa: CASSLRGNQPQHF; j_gene: TRBJ1-5; v_gene: TRBV5-6; abundance: NA; d_gene: NA
CDR3nt: TGCGCCAGCAGCTTGGTGCAGGGGGCTATTCACGGCCAATCTCAAGAGACCCAGTACTTC; CDR3aa: CASSLVQGAIHGQSQETQYF; j_gene: TRBJ2-5; v_gene: TRBV5-1; abundance: once; d_gene: TRBD1
CDR3nt: TGTGCCAGCAGTTTTACGGGAGCGGGGGAAAAGCAGTACTTC; CDR3aa: CASSFTGAGEKQYF; j_gene: TRBJ2-7; v_gene: TRBV27; abundance: NA; d_gene: TRBD2
CDR3nt: TGTGCCAGCAGCTTAGACGGGAGTTATGGTCTGTACTTC; CDR3aa: CASSLDGSYGLYF; j_gene: TRBJ2-5; v_gene: TRBV7-9; abundance: once; d_gene: NA
CDR3nt: TGTGCCAGCACCAGGGACAGGGATGGCTACACCTTC; CDR3aa: CASTRDRDGYTF; j_gene: TRBJ1-2; v_gene: TRBV2; abundance: few; d_gene: TRBD1
CDR3nt: TGTGCCAGCAGCAGGGGACAGGGGGACAATCAGCCCCAGCATTTT; CDR3aa: CASSRGQGDNQPQHF; j_gene: TRBJ1-5; v_gene: TRBV6-6; abundance: NA; d_gene: TRBD1
CDR3nt: TGTGCCAGCAGAGAAGCCGGGACAGGGAATCAGCCCCAGCATTTT; CDR3aa: CASREAGTGNQPQHF; j_gene: TRBJ1-5; v_gene: TRBV2; abundance: NA; d_gene: TRBD1
CDR3nt: TGCGCCAGCAGCCAAGAGGTCCCAGACTTTAATGAAAAACTGTTTTTT; CDR3aa: CASSQEVPDFNEKLFF; j_gene: TRBJ1-4; v_gene: TRBV4-1; abundance: NA; d_gene: NA
CDR3nt: TGCGCCAGCAGCCAGTTTATACTAGCGGGGGTGAGAAACATTCAGTACTTC; CDR3aa: CASSQFILAGVRNIQYF; j_gene: TRBJ2-4; v_gene: TRBV4-1; abundance: NA; d_gene: TRBD2
CDR3nt: TGCGCCAGCAGCTTACGAGGGAGGGAACAAGAGACCCAGTACTTC; CDR3aa: CASSLRGREQETQYF; j_gene: TRBJ2-5; v_gene: TRBV5-1; abundance: NA; d_gene: TRBD2
CDR3nt: TGCGCCAGCAGCTGGAGCACGGGCGGGTCACCCCTCCACTTT; CDR3aa: CASSWSTGGSPLHF; j_gene: TRBJ1-6; v_gene: TRBV5-1; abundance: NA; d_gene: NA
CDR3nt: TGTGCCAGCGGCTCGGGACAGGCCACAGATACGCAGTATTTT; CDR3aa: CASGSGQATDTQYF; j_gene: TRBJ2-3; v_gene: TRBV11-2; abundance: NA; d_gene: TRBD1
CDR3nt: TGCAGCGTTGCCCTTAGGGACAGGGTCACTGAAGCTTTCTTT; CDR3aa: CSVALRDRVTEAFF; j_gene: TRBJ1-1; v_gene: TRBV29-1; abundance: NA; d_gene: TRBD1
CDR3nt: TGTGCCAGTAGGGAGGTCCCGAACACCGGGGAGCTGTTTTTT; CDR3aa: CASREVPNTGELFF; j_gene: TRBJ2-2; v_gene: TRBV19; abundance: NA; d_gene: NA
CDR3nt: TGTGCCAGCAGTGAAGACCCGGGAGGTTTGGAAGCTTTCTTT; CDR3aa: CASSEDPGGLEAFF; j_gene: TRBJ1-1; v_gene: TRBV6-1; abundance: once; d_gene: NA
CDR3nt: TGTGCCAGCAGCCCATACGTGGGAAGCGGCTCCCAAGAGACCCAGTACTTC; CDR3aa: CASSPYVGSGSQETQYF; j_gene: TRBJ2-5; v_gene: TRBV4-2; abundance: NA; d_gene: NA
CDR3nt: TGTGCCAGCAGCGCCCACAGGGGGGGAGGCGAGCAGTACTTC; CDR3aa: CASSAHRGGGEQYF; j_gene: TRBJ2-7; v_gene: TRBV7-8; abundance: NA; d_gene: NA
CDR3nt: TGTGCCATCCACCGGGACTATAGCACCGGGGAGCTGTTTTTT; CDR3aa: CAIHRDYSTGELFF; j_gene: TRBJ2-2; v_gene: TRBV7-9; abundance: NA; d_gene: TRBD2
CDR3nt: TGTGCCAGCAGTTTAACAGGGAACACTGAAGCTTTCTTT; CDR3aa: CASSLTGNTEAFF; j_gene: TRBJ1-1; v_gene: TRBV28; abundance: NA; d_gene: NA
CDR3nt: TGCGCCAGCAGCTTCGGACTAGCGGGGGCTTCCACCTACGAGCAGTACTTC; CDR3aa: CASSFGLAGASTYEQYF; j_gene: TRBJ2-7; v_gene: TRBV5-1; abundance: NA; d_gene: TRBD2
CDR3nt: TGTGCCAGCAGTTACTCTAGCGGGGGGATCCAAGAGACCCAGTACTTC; CDR3aa: CASSYSSGGIQETQYF; j_gene: TRBJ2-5; v_gene: TRBV6-6; abundance: NA; d_gene: TRBD2
CDR3nt: TGTGCCAGCAGTTACACGGGAGACACTGAAGCTTTCTTT; CDR3aa: CASSYTGDTEAFF; j_gene: TRBJ1-1; v_gene: TRBV6-5; abundance: NA; d_gene: NA
CDR3nt: TGTGCCAGCAGTTTAAGCGGGACAGGACGGACCCAGTACTTC; CDR3aa: CASSLSGTGRTQYF; j_gene: TRBJ2-5; v_gene: TRBV6-5; abundance: NA; d_gene: NA
CDR3nt: TGTGCCAGTACTAGCGGCAGGGAGACCCAGTACTTC; CDR3aa: CASTSGRETQYF; j_gene: TRBJ2-5; v_gene: TRBV2; abundance: NA; d_gene: TRBD2
CDR3nt: TGTGCCAGCAGTTTAAGGCAGGGCGCAGATACGCAGTATTTT; CDR3aa: CASSLRQGADTQYF; j_gene: TRBJ2-3; v_gene: TRBV28; abundance: NA; d_gene: NA
CDR3nt: TGTGCCAGCAGCTTGACCCGGGGGGTGCAGTACTTC; CDR3aa: CASSLTRGVQYF; j_gene: TRBJ2-7; v_gene: TRBV5-4; abundance: NA; d_gene: TRBD2
CDR3nt: TGTGCCAGCAGCTTACTCCTAGCGGGGAACACCGGGGAGCTGTTTTTT; CDR3aa: CASSLLLAGNTGELFF; j_gene: TRBJ2-2; v_gene: TRBV7-9; abundance: NA; d_gene: TRBD2
CDR3nt: TGTGCCAGCTCACCACCGGGACAGAACTATGGCTACACCTTC; CDR3aa: CASSPPGQNYGYTF; j_gene: TRBJ1-2; v_gene: TRBV18; abundance: NA; d_gene: TRBD1
CDR3nt: TGTGCCAGCAGCTTAGCAGGGGCTGGAGAGACCCAGTACTTC; CDR3aa: CASSLAGAGETQYF; j_gene: TRBJ2-5; v_gene: TRBV7-7; abundance: NA; d_gene: NA
CDR3nt: TGTGCCATCCAAGGGGGCGGGGGAAACACCATATATTTT; CDR3aa: CAIQGGGGNTIYF; j_gene: TRBJ1-3; v_gene: TRBV10-3; abundance: NA; d_gene: TRBD1
CDR3nt: TGTGCCAGCAGATCGCCGGGACTAGCGGGAGCACGCTCTGGGGCCAACGTCCTGACTTTC; CDR3aa: CASRSPGLAGARSGANVLTF; j_gene: TRBJ2-6; v_gene: TRBV28; abundance: NA; d_gene: TRBD2
CDR3nt: TGTGCCAGCAGTGAGGGAACAGGGGAAGAAAAACTGTTTTTT; CDR3aa: CASSEGTGEEKLFF; j_gene: TRBJ1-4; v_gene: TRBV25-1; abundance: NA; d_gene: TRBD1
CDR3nt: TGTGCCAGCAGCCAAGTGACCTCTGGGACAGGCTATGGCTACACCTTC; CDR3aa: CASSQVTSGTGYGYTF; j_gene: TRBJ1-2; v_gene: TRBV14; abundance: NA; d_gene: TRBD1
CDR3nt: TGTGCCAGCAGCCCGGGACTAGCGGGATCATACGAGCAGTTCTTC; CDR3aa: CASSPGLAGSYEQFF; j_gene: TRBJ2-1; v_gene: TRBV7-3; abundance: few; d_gene: TRBD2
CDR3nt: TGTGCCTGGAGTGGACAGGGGGAGACCCAGTACTTC; CDR3aa: CAWSGQGETQYF; j_gene: TRBJ2-5; v_gene: TRBV30; abundance: NA; d_gene: TRBD1
CDR3nt: TGTGCCAGCAGCGCGACAGGTACCTACGAGCAGTACTTC; CDR3aa: CASSATGTYEQYF; j_gene: TRBJ2-7; v_gene: TRBV9; abundance: NA; d_gene: NA
CDR3nt: TGTGCCAGCAGCGCCGGACTAGCGGGACTCACAGATACGCAGTATTTT; CDR3aa: CASSAGLAGLTDTQYF; j_gene: TRBJ2-3; v_gene: TRBV5-6; abundance: NA; d_gene: TRBD2
CDR3nt: TGTGCCAGCTCACCAGGAACAGGGGACGGGCAGTTCTTC; CDR3aa: CASSPGTGDGQFF; j_gene: TRBJ2-1; v_gene: TRBV18; abundance: NA; d_gene: TRBD1
CDR3nt: TGTGCCAGCAGTGAATGGGCGGAAGAGCGGCCCTATGAGCAGTTCTTC; CDR3aa: CASSEWAEERPYEQFF; j_gene: TRBJ2-1; v_gene: TRBV25-1; abundance: NA; d_gene: NA
CDR3nt: TGCGCCAGCAGACCGGACAGGGGCAATCAGCCCCAGCATTTT; CDR3aa: CASRPDRGNQPQHF; j_gene: TRBJ1-5; v_gene: TRBV5-1; abundance: NA; d_gene: TRBD1
CDR3nt: TGTGCCACCAGGGAGGGACAGGCGGCCTACGAGCAGTACTTC; CDR3aa: CATREGQAAYEQYF; j_gene: TRBJ2-7; v_gene: TRBV15; abundance: NA; d_gene: TRBD1
CDR3nt: TGTGCCAGCAGTACGGTAGCGGGAGGGTTCGCCTACAATGAGCAGTTCTTC; CDR3aa: CASSTVAGGFAYNEQFF; j_gene: TRBJ2-1; v_gene: TRBV27; abundance: NA; d_gene: TRBD2